The rows below give T cell receptor beta chains drawn from one sample of a study of blood T cell repertoires in COVID-19. Sequencing used immunoSEQ multiplex PCR; TCRdb keeps in-frame clones, though not all of them. The table shows a few hundred thousand clones, with 86% occurring only once. Specimen: PBMCs or T cells enriched from blood (not recorded which). These receptors were collected from a young man who had recovered from COVID-19. Each CDR3 is given with its conserved first and last residue. D genes are given only for firm matches. Size is stated for part of the rows, as once, few or many counts, or as a class when the clone is expanded.

length,V,J,D,size,CDR3,DNA
12,TRBV5-1,TRBJ2-2,.,.,CASPGNTGELFF,TGCGCCAGCCCAGGGAACACCGGGGAGCTGTTTTTT
13,TRBV29-1,TRBJ1-1,.,.,CSEQGSVNTEAFF,TGCAGCGAGCAGGGATCTGTGAACACTGAAGCTTTCTTT
16,TRBV27,TRBJ2-7,TRBD1,.,CASSIRWTGMTYEQYF,TGTGCCAGCAGTATAAGGTGGACAGGGATGACCTACGAGCAGTACTTC
15,TRBV5-6,TRBJ1-2,TRBD1,.,CASSFGTGVDYGYTF,TGTGCCAGCAGCTTCGGAACAGGGGTAGACTATGGCTACACCTTC
16,TRBV5-6,TRBJ1-6,TRBD1,.,CASSLFGTEYNSPLHF,TGTGCCAGCAGCTTGTTCGGGACAGAATATAATTCACCCCTCCACTTT
14,TRBV24-1,TRBJ1-2,.,.,CATSPGLQANGYTF,TGTGCCACCAGTCCGGGACTCCAAGCTAATGGCTACACCTTC
13,TRBV3-1/TRBV3-2,TRBJ2-7,.,.,CASSPPDYDEQYF,TGTGCCAGCAGCCCACCGGACTACGACGAGCAGTACTTC
14,TRBV18,TRBJ1-4,.,.,CASSLRSANEKLFF,TGTGCCAGCTCACTGAGGTCAGCTAATGAAAAACTGTTTTTT
16,TRBV5-5,TRBJ1-6,TRBD1,.,CASSLGAGGYNSPLHF,TGTGCCAGCAGCTTGGGGGCAGGGGGGTATAATTCACCCCTCCACTTT
14,TRBV29-1,TRBJ1-6,TRBD1,.,CSVAGTASNSPLHF,TGCAGCGTTGCGGGGACAGCTTCCAATTCACCCCTCCACTTT
15,TRBV18,TRBJ2-4,.,.,CASSPGHLAKNIQYF,TGTGCCAGCTCACCAGGACACTTAGCCAAAAACATTCAGTACTTC
19,TRBV21-1,TRBJ1-1,.,.,CASSKGIRYRGGSNTEAFF,TGTGCCAGCAGCAAAGGCATCAGGTATAGGGGCGGATCGAACACTGAAGCTTTCTTT
17,TRBV10-3,TRBJ1-2,.,once,CAISDGGALGVLGGYTF,TGTGCCATCAGTGATGGAGGTGCGCTCGGGGTCCTCGGTGGCTACACCTTC
13,TRBV24-1,TRBJ2-7,.,.,CATSDLPGSEQYF,TGTGCCACCAGTGATTTGCCGGGGAGCGAGCAGTACTTC
14,TRBV30,TRBJ1-5,.,once,CAWSPDSPNQPQHF,TGTGCCTGGAGTCCGGACAGCCCAAATCAGCCCCAGCATTTT
14,TRBV11-2,TRBJ2-2,.,.,CASSLGLNHGELFF,TGTGCCAGCAGCTTAGGACTAAACCACGGGGAGCTGTTTTTT
17,TRBV9,TRBJ2-3,TRBD2,.,CASSVAAVAGGSDTQYF,TGTGCCAGCAGCGTAGCGGCAGTAGCGGGGGGCTCAGATACGCAGTATTTT
14,TRBV5-1,TRBJ2-5,.,few,CASSSGRLGETQYF,TGCGCCAGCAGCTCCGGAAGACTAGGAGAGACCCAGTACTTC
15,TRBV15,TRBJ2-1,TRBD1,.,CATSAGTGAFNEQFF,TGTGCCACCAGCGCCGGGACAGGGGCGTTTAATGAGCAGTTCTTC
13,TRBV3-1/TRBV3-2,TRBJ1-1,.,.,CASSRGGDTEAFF,TGTGCCAGCAGCCGGGGCGGGGACACTGAAGCTTTCTTT
14,TRBV27,TRBJ1-1,TRBD1,few,CASSLQGANTEAFF,TGTGCCAGCAGCTTACAGGGGGCGAACACTGAAGCTTTCTTT
16,TRBV19,TRBJ1-1,.,once,CASSIARGAGYTEAFF,TGTGCCAGTAGTATAGCGCGGGGGGCAGGTTACACTGAAGCTTTCTTT
12,TRBV24-1,TRBJ2-7,.,.,CATSAGDYEQYF,TGTGCCACCAGTGCAGGGGACTACGAGCAGTACTTC
15,TRBV14,TRBJ2-7,.,.,CASSHNGVAAYEQYF,TGTGCCAGCAGCCACAATGGAGTAGCGGCCTACGAGCAGTACTTC
14,TRBV18,TRBJ1-2,.,few,CASSPSDLLYGYTF,TGTGCCAGCTCACCTTCAGATCTTCTCTATGGCTACACCTTC
16,TRBV11-1,TRBJ2-5,.,.,CASSRRGATNQETQYF,TGTGCCAGCAGCCGTCGGGGGGCGACGAACCAAGAGACCCAGTACTTC
14,TRBV7-9,TRBJ1-1,.,.,CASSIPGQGYEAFF,TGTGCCAGCAGCATACCGGGACAAGGATATGAAGCTTTCTTT
14,TRBV6-1,TRBJ1-5,.,.,CASSEGPDNQPQHF,TGTGCCAGCAGTGAAGGGCCAGATAATCAGCCCCAGCATTTT
14,TRBV6-5,TRBJ2-3,.,.,CASSLGGITDTQYF,TGTGCCAGCAGTTTGGGCGGGATCACAGATACGCAGTATTTT
17,TRBV7-6,TRBJ1-2,.,.,CASSLAQGARLAYGYTF,TGTGCCAGCAGCTTAGCCCAAGGAGCTAGACTAGCCTATGGCTACACCTTC
16,TRBV5-1,TRBJ2-3,TRBD2,.,CASSLLGTSGPDTQYF,TGCGCCAGCAGCTTGCTCGGGACTAGCGGCCCAGATACGCAGTATTTT
14,TRBV4-1,TRBJ1-5,.,.,CASRQAPGSQPQHF,TGCGCCAGCAGACAGGCCCCAGGGTCTCAGCCCCAGCATTTT
15,TRBV9,TRBJ2-5,TRBD1,.,CASSVEGQGVETQYF,TGTGCCAGCAGCGTAGAGGGACAGGGGGTAGAGACCCAGTACTTC
14,TRBV6-1,TRBJ1-1,.,.,CASSDSREVPEAFF,TGTGCCAGCAGTGATTCGAGGGAAGTCCCTGAAGCTTTCTTT
13,TRBV19,TRBJ2-5,TRBD1,.,CASSDTGVETQYF,TGTGCCAGTAGTGATACAGGGGTGGAGACCCAGTACTTC
13,TRBV2,TRBJ1-5,.,.,CASRTEFNQPQHF,TGTGCCAGCAGGACGGAGTTCAATCAGCCCCAGCATTTT
16,TRBV7-9,TRBJ2-1,TRBD1,.,CASSLSRGLISNEQFF,TGTGCCAGCAGCTTGTCCAGGGGGCTGATTTCGAATGAGCAGTTCTTC
14,TRBV5-1,TRBJ1-1,TRBD1,.,CASSGTAPNTEAFF,TGCGCCAGCAGCGGGACAGCCCCGAACACTGAAGCTTTCTTT
17,TRBV7-9,TRBJ2-1,TRBD2,.,CASSSGLAGKWVGEQFF,TGTGCCAGCAGCTCCGGACTAGCGGGAAAGTGGGTTGGTGAGCAGTTCTTC
16,TRBV5-5,TRBJ2-3,TRBD1,.,CASSGAGTGSTDTQYF,TGTGCCAGCAGTGGAGCCGGGACAGGAAGCACAGATACGCAGTATTTT
15,TRBV24-1,TRBJ1-1,.,.,CATSGTGTRSTEAFF,TGTGCCACCAGCGGGACTGGAACGAGGAGCACTGAAGCTTTCTTT
13,TRBV6-5,TRBJ2-3,.,.,CASSYGLADTQYF,TGTGCCAGCAGTTACGGCCTAGCAGATACGCAGTATTTT
19,TRBV7-8,TRBJ1-3,.,.,CASSLGAVGARSSGNTIYF,TGTGCCAGCAGCTTAGGAGCTGTCGGTGCACGGTCCTCTGGAAACACCATATATTTT
14,TRBV6-5,TRBJ2-7,TRBD1,few,CASTSDRPPYEQYF,TGTGCCAGCACCTCGGACAGGCCACCCTACGAGCAGTACTTC
14,TRBV30,TRBJ2-7,.,.,CAWRGAGEAYEQYF,TGTGCCTGGAGGGGGGCGGGAGAGGCCTACGAGCAGTACTTC
14,TRBV27,TRBJ2-3,TRBD1,.,CASRGTGGTDTQYF,TGTGCCAGCAGAGGGACAGGGGGCACAGATACGCAGTATTTT
13,TRBV28,TRBJ1-2,TRBD1,.,CASWPGQGSGYTF,TGTGCCAGCTGGCCGGGACAGGGATCTGGCTACACCTTC
17,TRBV19,TRBJ1-5,.,.,CASSTGRQAMGNQPQHF,TGTGCCAGTAGTACTGGGAGGCAGGCCATGGGCAATCAGCCCCAGCATTTT
14,TRBV6-5,TRBJ2-2,.,.,CASSPRVLAGELFF,TGTGCCAGCAGTCCCAGGGTATTGGCCGGGGAGCTGTTTTTT
16,TRBV11-1,TRBJ2-7,TRBD1,.,CASSPPLTGGSYEQYF,TGTGCCAGCAGCCCACCCTTGACAGGGGGCTCCTACGAGCAGTACTTC
16,TRBV9,TRBJ1-1,.,.,CASSPPGRAVNTEAFF,TGTGCCAGCAGCCCCCCCGGCCGTGCGGTAAACACTGAAGCTTTCTTT
16,TRBV5-4,TRBJ1-1,TRBD1,.,CASSLARGLANTEAFF,TGTGCCAGCAGCTTGGCGAGGGGGCTGGCCAACACTGAAGCTTTCTTT
12,TRBV7-9,TRBJ2-7,.,.,CASSLKLDEQYF,TGTGCCAGCAGCCTCAAGCTGGACGAGCAGTACTTC
16,TRBV11-3,TRBJ1-3,.,.,CASSLEGTLSGNTIYF,TGTGCCAGCAGCTTAGAGGGCACGCTCTCTGGAAACACCATATATTTT
14,TRBV13,TRBJ2-4,.,.,CASSFRQSKNIQYF,TGTGCCAGCAGCTTCCGACAGTCCAAAAACATTCAGTACTTC
16,TRBV18,TRBJ2-3,.,.,CASSPPVQGFTYTQYF,TGTGCCAGCTCACCACCGGTGCAGGGGTTCACCTATACGCAGTATTTT
16,TRBV2,TRBJ1-1,TRBD1,.,CASSEPGTGRNTEAFF,TGTGCCAGCAGTGAACCCGGGACAGGGCGGAACACTGAAGCTTTCTTT
16,TRBV2,TRBJ1-5,.,.,CASTEDRRNSAQPQHF,TGTGCCAGCACTGAAGATCGGAGGAACAGCGCACAGCCCCAGCATTTT
16,TRBV28,TRBJ2-1,.,.,CASTANRRSSYNEQFF,TGTGCCAGCACCGCAAACCGTAGAAGCTCCTACAATGAGCAGTTCTTC